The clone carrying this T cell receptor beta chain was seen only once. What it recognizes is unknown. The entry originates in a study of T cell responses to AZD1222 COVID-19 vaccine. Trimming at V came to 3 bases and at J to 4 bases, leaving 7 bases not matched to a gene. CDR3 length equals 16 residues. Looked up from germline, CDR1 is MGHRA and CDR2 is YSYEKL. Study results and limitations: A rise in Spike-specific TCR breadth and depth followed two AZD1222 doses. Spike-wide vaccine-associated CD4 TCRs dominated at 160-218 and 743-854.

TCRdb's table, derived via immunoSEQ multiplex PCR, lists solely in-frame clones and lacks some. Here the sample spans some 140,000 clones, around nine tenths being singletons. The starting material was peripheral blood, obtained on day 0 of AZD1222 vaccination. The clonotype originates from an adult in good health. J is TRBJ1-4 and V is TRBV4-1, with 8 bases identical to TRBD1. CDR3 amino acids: CASSQGTGSGNEKLFF. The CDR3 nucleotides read TGCGCCAGCAGCCAGGGGACAGGTAGTGGTAATGAAAAACTGTTTTTT.